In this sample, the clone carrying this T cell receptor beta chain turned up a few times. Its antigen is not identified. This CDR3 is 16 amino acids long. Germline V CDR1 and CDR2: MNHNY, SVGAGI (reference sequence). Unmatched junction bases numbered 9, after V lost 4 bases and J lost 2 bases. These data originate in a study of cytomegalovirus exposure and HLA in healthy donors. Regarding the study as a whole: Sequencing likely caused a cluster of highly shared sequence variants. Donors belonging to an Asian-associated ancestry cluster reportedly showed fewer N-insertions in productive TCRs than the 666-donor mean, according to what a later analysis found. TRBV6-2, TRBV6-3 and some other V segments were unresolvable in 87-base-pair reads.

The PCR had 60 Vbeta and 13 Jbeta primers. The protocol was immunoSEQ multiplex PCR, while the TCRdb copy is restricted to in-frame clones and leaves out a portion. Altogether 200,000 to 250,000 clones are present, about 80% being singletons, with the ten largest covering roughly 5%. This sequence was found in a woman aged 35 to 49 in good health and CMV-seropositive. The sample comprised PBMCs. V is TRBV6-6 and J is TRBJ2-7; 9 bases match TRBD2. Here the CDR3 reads CASSFPLAGITYEQYF. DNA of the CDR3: TGTGCCAGCAGTTTCCCCCTAGCGGGGATTACCTACGAGCAGTACTTC.